The sequence of this T cell receptor beta chain was determined in a study of blood T cell repertoires in COVID-19. CDR3 length equals 14 residues. V lost 7 bases and J lost 1; bases outside the gene matches: 5. Looked up from germline, CDR1 is SGHVS and CDR2 is FNYEAQ. Original data processing: It was from reference gene primer amplification that nucleated cell counts were estimated. The assay was immunoSEQ multiplex PCR, and TCRdb's table has in-frame clones only and misses some. Clone size and V and J calls were adopted from that table, with D and trimming inferred from the DNA. The table has about 170,000 clones, more than 75% seen once; the top ten hold 2% to 3%.

The gene calls are TRBV7-6 and TRBJ2-5; 8 bases match TRBD1. The TCR sequence derives from a woman of 80 years or more with COVID-19, enrolled during active disease. Sequenced input: peripheral blood. For the CDR3, the DNA is TGTGCCAGCACCCTCGACAGGGGCCAAGAGACCCAGTACTTC. Translating gives CASTLDRGQETQYF. Complete variable domain (other parts from reference TRBV7-6 and TRBJ2-5): GAGVSQSPRYKVTKRGQDVALRCDPISGHVSLYWYRQALGQGPEFLTYFNYEAQQDKSGLPNDRFSAERPEGSISTLTIQRTEQRDSAMYRCASTLDRGQETQYFGPGTRLLVL.